These 8 T cell receptor beta chains were sequenced from one sample in a study of CD8+ T cells in alopecia areata. The treatment is: oral pan-JAK inhibitor, 5-10 mg twice daily. It was cDNA, reverse transcribed from extracted RNA, that served as the sequencing template. The repertoire was sequenced with immunoSEQ multiplex PCR; TCRdb's copy has only in-frame clones and lacks some. The sample gives 64,000 or so clones, roughly 50% of which show up once; about a fifth is in the top ten. The sample was CD8+ T cells sorted from blood, taken at approximately week 39, from a patient treated with tofacitinib. These receptors were obtained from a human donor with alopecia areata.

The chain couples TRBV9 to TRBJ2-5; no definite D call. Per the germline V gene, CDR1 is SGDLS and CDR2 is YYNGEE. This CDR3 contains 13 residues. V dropped 0 bases and J dropped 3 bases, with 6 bases sitting between them. The CDR3 here is CASSVDTEETQYF. CDR3 DNA: TGTGCCAGCAGCGTAGATACAGAAGAGACCCAGTACTTC.

The chain employs TRBV6-1 and TRBJ2-3; 10 bases match TRBD2. This CDR3 is built from 16 residues. Germline CDR1 MNHNS, CDR2 SASEGT. Trimming cost V 1 base and J 0 bases; bases outside gene matches: 1. CDR3 protein: CASSEETSGSTDTQYF. The CDR3 nucleotides read TGTGCCAGCAGTGAAGAGACTAGCGGGAGCACAGATACGCAGTATTTT.

This rearrangement joins TRBV28 to TRBJ2-3; 8 bases match TRBD2. V trimming: 6 bases; J trimming: 5 bases; junction bases outside the gene matches: 13. CDR1 is MDHEN, CDR2 SYDVKM, per germline. The CDR3 length is 16 residues. The CDR3 reads CASSPRGSGIEDTQYF. The CDR3 DNA follows: TGTGCCAGCAGCCCCCGGGGTAGCGGGATCGAAGATACGCAGTATTTT.

This clone turned up a few times. V is TRBV15 and J is TRBJ2-5; 12 positions match TRBD2. The V gene's germline CDR1 is LNHNV and CDR2 YYDKDF (reference sequence). There are 15 residues in the CDR3. Losses at the gene ends were 6 bases for V and 5 bases for J; bases not matched to a gene: 7. The CDR3 region has the DNA TGTGCCACCAGGTCGACTAGCGGGAGTAGGGAGACCCAGTACTTC. Its translation: CATRSTSGSRETQYF.

J is TRBJ2-3 and V is TRBV9; D unclear. This CDR3 contains 16 residues. Germline V gene sequence: CDR1 SGDLS, CDR2 YYNGEE. V lost 2 bases to trimming and J lost 2 bases, with 15 bases between them. The CDR3 reads CASSVVDRPDTDTQYF. The CDR3 nucleotides are TGTGCCAGCAGCGTGGTGGACCGACCGGACACAGATACGCAGTATTTT.

The sample holds a few counts of this clone. The chain carries TRBV7-9 and TRBJ1-5; D call uncertain. V was pared by 3 bases and J by 7 bases, with 7 bases between. CDR1 is SEHNR and CDR2 is FQNEAQ in the germline V gene (reference sequence). The CDR3 is made up of 12 amino acids. This chain's CDR3 is CASSFGRQPQHF. The CDR3, as DNA: TGTGCCAGCAGCTTCGGGAGGCAGCCCCAGCATTTT.

In its sample, this clone was seen a few times. The chain uses TRBV27 and TRBJ2-1; tentative D call: TRBD2 (6 bases). V lost 9 bases, J lost 7 bases, and 16 bases lay in between. From germline, CDR1 is MNHEY and CDR2 SMNVEV (reference sequence). This CDR3 region has 13 residues. For the CDR3, the DNA is TGTGCCAGTGGGACTTCCCCTCGGAATGAGCAGTTCTTC. It specifies CASGTSPRNEQFF.

The chain carries TRBV5-1 and TRBJ2-7, with 8 bases aligning to TRBD2. The germline V gene has CDR1 SGHRS and CDR2 YFSETQ. The CDR3 runs 14 residues. After removal of 2 bases from V and 5 bases from J, the junction contained 6 bases not matched to a gene. The CDR3 loop reads CASSLSAGVNEQYF. CDR3 coding DNA: TGCGCCAGCAGCTTATCAGCGGGAGTGAACGAGCAGTACTTC.